These 9 T cell receptor beta chains share one sample of origin, sequenced in a study of Ad26.COV2.S vaccination and SARS-CoV-2 variants. The data were produced by immunoSEQ multiplex PCR, yet TCRdb's version contains in-frame clones alone and is incomplete. The profile shows around 400,000 clones, 75% to 90% of them singletons. Treatment indicated: around 19 received Ad26.COV2.S at low or high dose, single or two shots; five or six received placebo; per-sample allocation not given. Specimens were obtained on day 63 following the first vaccine or placebo injection. The input for sequencing was peripheral blood, taken in a trial of Ad26.COV2.S vaccine versus placebo. Receptor source: a person between 18 and 65 years old who received the Ad26.COV2.S COVID-19 vaccine or a placebo.

Concerning this clone itself: Germline and junction disagree at one end, which may indicate a read error. The chain links TRBV6-5 to TRBJ1-5, with TRBD1 as a possible D gene (5 bases). The CDR3 runs to 13 residues. Germline assignment: CDR1 MNHEY and CDR2 SVGAGI. The CDR3 here is CASRAGTQGSRYF. CDR3 nucleotide sequence: TGTGCCAGCAGGGCCGGGACGCAGGGAAGCAGGTATTTT.

The chain joins TRBV28 to TRBJ1-2, with 7 bases that match TRBD1. Losses at the gene ends were 6 bases for V and 4 bases for J; bases not matched to a gene: 14. The length of the CDR3 is 16 residues. CDR1 and CDR2 (germline): MDHEN, SYDVKM. In nucleotides, the CDR3 is TGTGCCAGCAGCTCCCCGGGACAGAATCGTATCTATGGCTACACCTTC. Its translation is CASSSPGQNRIYGYTF.

This clone was detected only once. V gene TRBV3-1 (or the pseudogene TRBV3-2) combines with J gene TRBJ2-7; D remains unclear. From germline, CDR1 is LGHDT and CDR2 YNNKEL (reference sequence). The CDR3 runs to 14 residues. Trimming stripped 4 bases from V and 6 bases from J, with 16 bases between. The chain's CDR3 is CASSPISGLPEQYF. The CDR3, as DNA: TGTGCCAGCAGCCCAATTTCGGGTTTACCCGAGCAGTACTTC.

This chain links TRBV4-2 with TRBJ2-1; D may match TRBD1 or TRBD2 (5 bases each). CDR3 length: 15 amino acids. Trimming pared 1 base from V and 5 bases from J, leaving 12 bases between. CDR1 is LGHNA, CDR2 YNFKEQ, per germline. The CDR3 bases are TGTGCCAGCAGCCAAGGTCCCCGGGGCGACAATGAGCAGTTCTTC. Translation: CASSQGPRGDNEQFF.

The chain uses TRBV30 and TRBJ1-2; the match to TRBD1 covers 10 bases. Trimming cost V 0 bases and J 3 bases; bases outside gene matches: 1. CDR1 GTSNPN and CDR2 SVGIG come from the germline V gene (reference sequence). CDR3 size: 14 residues. The CDR3 reads CAWSVGTGDYGYTF. For the CDR3, the DNA is TGTGCCTGGAGTGTTGGGACAGGGGACTATGGCTACACCTTC.

The rearrangement joins TRBV29-1 to TRBJ2-1, with unresolved D. V lost 7 bases and J lost 5, with 6 bases in between. Per germline, CDR1 SQVTM and CDR2 ANQGSEA. The length of the CDR3 is 10 residues. DNA of the CDR3: TGCAGCGCCTTCGACAATGAGCAGTTCTTC. It encodes CSAFDNEQFF.

The CDR3 DNA reads as TGCGCCAGCAGCACCGGACAGGGCCGGGGCGAGCAGTACTTC. This codes for CASSTGQGRGEQYF. The chain is built from TRBV5-1 and TRBJ2-7; TRBD1 matches at 8 bases. The length of the CDR3 is 14 residues. Germline V gene lookup returns CDR1 SGHRS and CDR2 YFSETQ. V shed 4 bases, J shed 6 bases, and the junction held 9 bases outside the gene matches.

The V call is TRBV11-1, the J call TRBJ2-3; D unclear. Germline values: CDR1 SGHAT, CDR2 FQDESV (reference sequence). V shed 0 bases and J shed 7 bases, with 20 bases lying between them. The CDR3 loop spans 17 amino acids. The CDR3 DNA reads TGTGCCAGCAGCTTAGCGATGTCCTACAGTACACTAAATACGCAGTATTTT. It yields the protein CASSLAMSYSTLNTQYF.

The V gene is TRBV6-1, the J gene TRBJ1-1; possible D gene TRBD1, 5 bases. This CDR3 has 15 amino acids. Germline V gene sequence: CDR1 MNHNS, CDR2 SASEGT. With 2 bases removed from V and 5 bases from J, the gap between germline ends came to 15 bases. The CDR3 sequence: CASSETGAGNTEAFF. CDR3 nucleotides: TGTGCCAGCAGTGAAACAGGTGCCGGTAATACTGAAGCTTTCTTT.